This T cell receptor (beta chain) was recorded in a study of early stage breast cancer tumors (dated by TCRdb to about 2017). Broadly, across the study: Of the 15 or so invasive breast tumors, about a dozen were found to be estrogen receptor-positive, progesterone receptor-positive and HER2-negative. The average read coverage per sample was approximately 9.8-fold. Of the roughly twelve ER+/PR+/HER2- tumors, eight were classified as invasive ductal carcinomas and four as invasive lobular carcinomas. The samples as a whole yielded a few million detected templates, corresponding to roughly 1.1 million unique clonotypes.

Two independent genomic DNA replicates were amplified for each sample, with about 0.5 ug used for blood and approximately 1.5 ug for tumor or normal breast. TCRB sequencing of genomic DNA was carried out with the ImmunoSeq Intro kit according to the manufacturer's instructions. Multiplex PCR ran about 29 cycles with proprietary primers and spike-in control sequences for absolute quantification. An 87-bp fragment spanning the CDR3 and flanking V and J genes was sequenced with single-end 150-bp reads. Seven samples, each with two replicates, were multiplexed per lane of an Illumina MiSeq using version 3.0 chemistry. The original pipeline was this. The vendor's proprietary pipeline processed the raw data and merged both replicates into a single result for each sample. To define clonotypes, the study grouped productive rearrangements that shared the V-gene family, CDR3 amino acid sequence and J-gene segment. To compute clonality, the normalized Shannon entropy (Pielou evenness) of TCRB abundances was subtracted from 1. T cell density was estimated by dividing total templates by the number of input cells inferred from the DNA input amount. Recon, run with its default parameters, was used to estimate overall repertoire diversity and clonality. A clonotype counted as tumor-enriched if its abundance in tumor exceeded 0.1% and was at least 32-fold higher than its abundance in normal breast. TCRdb carries this immuneACCESS record with in-frame sequences only. Its versions omit some clonotypes, under half of them owing to an unresolved V gene in the studies checked, with the rest unexplained. That table gives V, J and clone size, and the DNA gave D and trimming. Present in this sample are about 72,000 clones, more than 65% of which were seen just once. The ten largest clonotypes hold 3.5% of the sample.

This clone was counted between two and nine times. There is no known antigen for this receptor. Base qualities are not at hand, and no much larger clone is one base apart. The study profiled bulk TCR beta-chain repertoires in matched peripheral blood, tumor and adjacent normal breast tissue taken from more than 15 patients with early-stage breast cancer. Before surgery, roughly 4.5-10 mL of whole blood was collected in EDTA tubes and processed within 2 hours. Ficoll-Paque centrifugation in SepMate-50 tubes was used to isolate peripheral blood mononuclear cells. For storage in liquid nitrogen, PBMCs were cryopreserved as aliquots of about 1.7 to 4.5 million cells in approximately 90% FBS with roughly 10% DMSO. Genomic DNA was extracted with the Qiagen AllPrep DNA/RNA Mini kit. Study-wide findings and limitations: Because the cohort was small, analysis by tumor subtype was not possible. About 2.5-fold higher T cell density and higher clonality were observed in tumors than in adjacent normal breast tissue. Repertoires from blood resembled normal breast more closely than tumor, and using blood as a reference for each tissue separated tumor from normal in about 85% of the 16 patients. Enriched TCRB sequences shared across patients were found to be mostly commonly generated sequences that were unlikely to play an important role in the tumor microenvironment. Chain pairing and functional markers such as CD4, CD8 and FOXP3 were not captured by bulk genomic DNA sequencing of unsorted cells.

The TCR originated in a person between 55 and 69 years old with breast cancer. Sequenced: blood.

CDR3 loop: CATSRDRSMGYEQYF. In nucleotide form, the sequence is TGTGCCACCAGCAGAGATCGGTCGATGGGCTACGAGCAGTACTTC. This sequence uses TRBV15 and TRBJ2-7; no confident D gene assignment can be made. V was cut back by 0 bases and J by 3 bases, leaving a gap of 12 bases between them. From the cysteine through the phenylalanine, the CDR3 covers 15 amino acids. Just CDR3 DNA is preserved here, 45 bases in frame from base 1. Reading the germline V gene (reference sequence) gives CDR1 LNHNV and CDR2 YYDKDF.